This T cell receptor (beta chain) was recorded in a study of beta chain features in type 1 diabetes. Every donor had blood drawn once into heparin, approximately 110 mL on average. Germline CDR1 is LGHNA and CDR2 is YSLEER. Trimming left V 1 base short and J 4 bases short, with 13 bases between. The CDR3 sequence is 15 residues long. Reverse transcribing all isolated RNA meant expressed TCRB transcripts were sequenced. This table comes from immunoSEQ multiplex PCR, and its TCRdb copy is limited to in-frame clones, with some not included. There are about 340,000 clones in the sample; roughly a tenth occur only once, and 0.95% to 1.1% lies in the top ten. Regarding the study as a whole: Type 1 diabetes patients had TCRB CDR3s that were shorter (moderately but significantly so) in all four CD4+ subsets. The question of HLA type influencing TCRB rearrangement was one that remained unresolved here.

As concerns this clone: What it recognizes is unknown.

The chain has TRBV4-3 and TRBJ1-2; weak D call: TRBD1 (6 bases). Sequencing used central memory CD4+ T cells from blood. The receptor was isolated from a young man with type 1 diabetes. The CDR3 coding sequence is TGCGCCAGCAGCCAAGGGAACAGGGTCGGCTATGGCTACACCTTC. This gives the protein CASSQGNRVGYGYTF.